The 24 T cell receptor beta chains in this list originate from one sample, sequenced in a study of blood T cell repertoires in COVID-19. Clones were sequenced by immunoSEQ multiplex PCR, and TCRdb holds only the in-frame ones, with some missing. Of 250,000 to 300,000 clones listed, over 70% were seen once; the top ten hold about 3%. The specimen sequenced was peripheral blood. The receptors were gathered from a woman of 80 years or more with acute or convalescent COVID-19.

This clone was recorded only once. The chain couples TRBV5-1 to TRBJ2-7; 12 positions match TRBD1. V shed 2 bases, J shed 7 bases, and the junction held 7 bases outside the gene matches. Per germline, CDR1 SGHRS and CDR2 YFSETQ. CDR3 length: 15 residues. The CDR3 is CASSFSGTGGREQYF. CDR3 in DNA: TGCGCCAGCAGCTTTTCCGGGACAGGGGGCCGGGAGCAGTACTTC.

This chain connects TRBV2 to TRBJ1-2; D uncertain. CDR3 length: 13 amino acids. V was trimmed by 5 bases and J by 0 bases, leaving 7 bases between them. Germline V gene data show CDR1 as SNHLY and CDR2 as FYNNEI. The CDR3 reads CASSQTPNYGYTF. CDR3 coding DNA: TGTGCCAGCAGTCAGACACCTAACTATGGCTACACCTTC.

In its sample, this clone was seen a few times. This chain connects TRBV28 to TRBJ1-5; no reliable D call. Germline V gene sequence: CDR1 MDHEN, CDR2 SYDVKM. V was shortened by 2 bases and J by 7 bases, with 12 bases between the two germline ends. The CDR3 contains 14 residues. The CDR3 DNA sequence: TGTGCCAGCAGTTTACCCCTGAAGGAGCAGCCCCAGCATTTT. This translates into CASSLPLKEQPQHF. Full variable domain (outside the CDR3, taken from reference TRBV28 and TRBJ1-5): DVKVTQSSRYLVKRTGEKVFLECVQDMDHENMFWYRQDPGLGLRLIYFSYDVKMKEKGDIPEGYSVSREKKERFSLILESASTNQTSMYLCASSLPLKEQPQHFGDGTRLSIL.

V gene TRBV6-5 combines with J gene TRBJ1-2; D remains ambiguous. The CDR3 has 14 amino acids. From germline, CDR1 is MNHEY and CDR2 SVGAGI. Trimming removed 5 bases at V and 1 base at J, with 11 bases between. CDR3 in amino acids: CASSTAGINYGYTF. CDR3 DNA: TGTGCCAGCAGTACCGCGGGGATTAACTATGGCTACACCTTC.

The chain uses TRBV5-6 and TRBJ1-1; D possibly corresponds to TRBD1 (6 bases). The germline V gene encodes CDR1 SGHDT and CDR2 YYEEEE. The germline V and J ends were trimmed by 6 bases and 3 bases, with 18 bases remaining between them. CDR3 size: 15 residues. CDR3 loop: CASTPTLGADTEAFF. For the CDR3, the DNA is TGTGCCAGCACCCCGACGTTGGGGGCTGACACTGAAGCTTTCTTT.

The genes are TRBV7-2 and TRBJ2-1; 8 bases align to TRBD2. After removal of 5 bases from V and 0 bases from J, the junction contained 6 bases not matched to a gene. The CDR3 runs to 16 residues. Germline V gene lookup returns CDR1 SGHTA and CDR2 FQGNSA. CDR3 amino acids: CASSTRGGSSYNEQFF. The CDR3 region has the DNA TGTGCCAGCAGCACCCGCGGGGGGAGCTCCTACAATGAGCAGTTCTTC.

By share, this clone ranks as medium-sized. V usage is TRBV7-2 and J usage is TRBJ1-5; D possibly corresponds to TRBD1 (5 bases). The length of the CDR3 is 13 residues. Looked up from germline, CDR1 is SGHTA and CDR2 is FQGNSA. V was cut by 1 base and J by 7 bases, with 8 bases left in between. As DNA, the CDR3 is TGTGCCAGCAGCTTAGACGGGGGGCAGCCCCAGCATTTT. Amino acids: CASSLDGGQPQHF.

This sequence joins TRBV13 and TRBJ2-7, with 7 bases matching TRBD2. Germline lookup yields CDR1 PRHDT and CDR2 FYEKMQ (reference sequence). J was trimmed by 3 bases and V by 5 bases; bases with no gene match: 19. The CDR3 covers 18 residues. This chain's CDR3 is CASSRNTGGLHIDYEQYF. The CDR3 DNA sequence: TGTGCCAGCAGCCGTAATACGGGGGGACTTCATATTGACTACGAGCAGTACTTC.

On this clone: Other DNA variants within this sample encode the same CDR3. The rearrangement uses TRBV7-9 and TRBJ1-1; 7 bases are shared with TRBD1. With 3 bases clipped from V and 1 base from J, the junction kept 5 bases outside the gene matches. The CDR3 runs 15 residues. Germline assignment: CDR1 SEHNR and CDR2 FQNEAQ (reference sequence). The CDR3 here is CASSFDRDRNTEAFF. In nucleotides, the CDR3 is TGTGCCAGCAGCTTCGACCGGGACAGGAACACTGAAGCTTTCTTT.

The J gene is TRBJ2-3, the V gene TRBV5-1; 11 bases map to TRBD1. Trimming cost V 2 bases and J 2 bases; bases outside gene matches: 4. The CDR3 has 16 amino acids. CDR1 and CDR2 from the germline V gene are SGHRS and YFSETQ. CDR3 loop: CASSFGTGGVTDTQYF. In nucleotides, the CDR3 is TGCGCCAGCAGCTTTGGGACAGGGGGTGTCACAGATACGCAGTATTTT. The full variable domain, rest sourced from reference TRBV5-1 and TRBJ2-3, is KAGVTQTPRYLIKTRGQQVTLSCSPISGHRSVSWYQQTPGQGLQFLFEYFSETQRNKGNFPGRFSGRQFSNSRSEMNVSTLELGDSALYLCASSFGTGGVTDTQYFGPGTRLTVL.

This clone appeared a single time. The genes are TRBV18 and TRBJ2-4; D unclear. The V gene lost 0 bases and the J gene lost 3 bases, with 9 bases spanning the gap. Germline V gives CDR1 KGHSH, CDR2 LQKENI. The length of the CDR3 is 15 residues. CDR3 in DNA: TGTGCCAGCTCACCACCGGGCGTCCTCAAAAACATTCAGTACTTC. Encoded protein: CASSPPGVLKNIQYF. Variable domain in full (rest from reference TRBV18 and TRBJ2-4): NAGVMQNPRHLVRRRGQEARLRCSPMKGHSHVYWYRQLPEEGLKFMVYLQKENIIDESGMPKERFSAEFPKEGPSILRIQQVVRGDSAAYFCASSPPGVLKNIQYFGAGTRLSVL.

This clone was seen only a few times. The rearrangement joins TRBV19 to TRBJ1-2; TRBD1 is a possible D gene (5 bases). The CDR3 covers 13 residues. CDR1 is LNHDA, CDR2 SQIVND, per germline (reference sequence). Trimming stripped 3 bases from V and 7 bases from J, with 12 bases between. The CDR3 is CASSIGGAGGYTF. CDR3 in DNA: TGTGCCAGTAGTATCGGGGGAGCTGGTGGCTACACCTTC. The whole variable domain, remainder taken from reference TRBV19 and TRBJ1-2, is DGGITQSPKYLFRKEGQNVTLSCEQNLNHDAMYWYRQDPGQGLRLIYYSQIVNDFQKGDIAEGYSVSREKKESFPLTVTSAQKNPTAFYLCASSIGGAGGYTFGSGTRLTVV.

The chain couples TRBV3-1 (or the pseudogene TRBV3-2) to TRBJ2-1; TRBD2 matches at 11 bases. CDR1 and CDR2 (germline): LGHDT, YNNKEL (reference sequence). This CDR3 comprises 17 residues. The ends lost 1 base at V and 3 bases at J; junction bases unmatched: 5. The CDR3 DNA sequence: TGTGCCAGCAGCCAAGGCCTAGCGGGAGGACACTACAATGAGCAGTTCTTC. It specifies CASSQGLAGGHYNEQFF.

This clone was seen a few times. This chain connects TRBV27 to TRBJ1-6, with D unclear. Trimming removed 6 bases from V and 0 bases from J, with 6 bases in between. The germline V gene encodes CDR1 MNHEY and CDR2 SMNVEV (reference sequence). CDR3 size: 14 residues. The CDR3 sequence is CASREDSYNSPLHF. The CDR3 bases are TGTGCCAGCAGGGAGGACTCCTATAATTCACCCCTCCACTTT.

The chain combines TRBV29-1 with TRBJ2-2, with D possibly TRBD1 on 6 matching bases. The CDR3 has 12 residues. The germline V gene encodes CDR1 SQVTM and CDR2 ANQGSEA. Trimming cost V 3 bases and J 7 bases, with 9 bases left between them. CDR3 amino acids: CSVDRGDGELFF. DNA of the CDR3: TGCAGCGTTGACAGGGGCGACGGGGAGCTGTTTTTT.

The chain is built from TRBV4-3 and TRBJ1-2; TRBD1 aligns across 12 bases. Per germline, CDR1 LGHNA and CDR2 YSLEER. The CDR3 is made up of 16 amino acids. The ends lost 3 bases at V and 8 bases at J; junction bases unmatched: 10. The chain's CDR3 is CASSHAGTGGSYGYTF. Written as DNA, the CDR3 is TGCGCCAGCAGCCATGCCGGGACAGGGGGCAGCTACGGCTACACCTTC.

The chain couples TRBV4-1 to TRBJ2-1; TRBD2 might be the D (6 bases). CDR3 size: 18 residues. CDR1 and CDR2 (germline): MGHRA, YSYEKL. Trimming removed 0 bases from V and 3 bases from J, with 18 bases in between. The CDR3 region is CASSQDPGLPVDYNEQFF. CDR3 nucleotides: TGCGCCAGCAGCCAAGACCCGGGACTCCCAGTGGACTACAATGAGCAGTTCTTC.

V gene TRBV6-5 combines with J gene TRBJ2-5; TRBD1 aligns across 9 bases. CDR1 MNHEY and CDR2 SVGAGI come from the germline V gene. This CDR3 has 15 amino acids. Unmatched junction bases numbered 6, after V lost 2 bases and J lost 5 bases. CDR3 sequence (DNA): TGTGCCAGCAGTTACCTGGACAGGGGACGGGAGACCCAGTACTTC. Translating it yields CASSYLDRGRETQYF.

This chain connects TRBV6-4 to TRBJ2-1; a possible D gene is TRBD2 (6 bases). The germline CDR1 and CDR2 sequences are MRHNA and SNTAGT. The CDR3 runs 14 residues. V lost 7 bases and J lost 8, with 18 bases in between. CDR3 region: CASNLGRGKYEQFF. CDR3 in DNA: TGTGCCAGCAATTTGGGACGGGGGAAATATGAGCAGTTCTTC.

This clone was observed a single time. The chain joins TRBV9 to TRBJ2-3, with 10 bases identical to TRBD2. The V segment lost 0 bases and the J segment 2 bases; nucleotides outside the gene matches: 3. The CDR3 is 16 amino acids. In germline, CDR1 is SGDLS, CDR2 YYNGEE. The CDR3 nucleotides are TGTGCCAGCAGCGTAGAAGCGGGAGGGCTCACAGATACGCAGTATTTT. It encodes CASSVEAGGLTDTQYF.

A remark on this clone: The same CDR3 arises from other DNA sequences in this sample as well. The rearrangement links TRBV6-5 to TRBJ2-7, with a weak D call TRBD1 (5 bases). CDR3 length: 14 amino acids. CDR1 MNHEY and CDR2 SVGAGI come from the germline V gene. Trimming cost V 0 bases and J 4 bases, with 10 bases left between them. The CDR3 sequence: CASSYSRRGYEQYF. The CDR3 DNA reads TGTGCCAGCAGTTACTCGAGAAGGGGTTACGAGCAGTACTTC.

V gene TRBV6-5 combines with J gene TRBJ1-1, with a weak D call TRBD1 (5 bases). In germline, CDR1 is MNHEY, CDR2 SVGAGI. Trimming stripped 7 bases from V and 1 base from J, with 13 bases between. The CDR3 is made up of 14 amino acids. The CDR3 nucleotides are TGTGCCAGCAATAAACCTGGGGCGAACACTGAAGCTTTCTTT. Its protein is CASNKPGANTEAFF.

As to this clone: Other DNA sequences within the sample encode an identical CDR3. V is TRBV28 and J is TRBJ1-2; possibly TRBD1 for D (6 bases). The germline gives CDR1 MDHEN, CDR2 SYDVKM. The CDR3 is made up of 14 amino acids. Trimming pared 3 bases from V and 2 bases from J, leaving 10 bases between. The CDR3 region has the DNA TGTGCCAGCAGTTTGGGGCAGGGGAACTATGGCTACACCTTC. It codes for CASSLGQGNYGYTF.

The gene calls are TRBV4-1 and TRBJ1-4, with TRBD1 identical over 7 bases. The CDR3 totals 15 residues. V was clipped by 2 bases and J by 5 bases; unmatched bases: 5. Germline CDR1 is MGHRA and CDR2 is YSYEKL. CDR3 nucleotides: TGCGCCAGCAGCCAACGACAGGGACCGAATGAAAAACTGTTTTTT. Translation gives CASSQRQGPNEKLFF.